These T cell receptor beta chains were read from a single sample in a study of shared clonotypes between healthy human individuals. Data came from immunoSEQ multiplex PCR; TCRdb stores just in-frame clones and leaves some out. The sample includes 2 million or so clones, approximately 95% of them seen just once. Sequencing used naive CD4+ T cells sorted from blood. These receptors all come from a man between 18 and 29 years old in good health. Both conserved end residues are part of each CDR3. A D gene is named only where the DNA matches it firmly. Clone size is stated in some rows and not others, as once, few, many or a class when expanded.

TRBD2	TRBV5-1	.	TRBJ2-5	TGCGCCAGCAGCTCGGGACTAGGGGGACAAGAGACCCAGTACTTC	CASSSGLGGQETQYF
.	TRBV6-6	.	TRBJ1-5	TGTGCCAGCAGTTACTCTACAGGGAGCAATCAGCCCCAGCATTTT	CASSYSTGSNQPQHF
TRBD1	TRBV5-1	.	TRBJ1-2	TGCGCCAGCAGCCATGGACAGGGAGGGGACTATGGCTACACCTTC	CASSHGQGGDYGYTF
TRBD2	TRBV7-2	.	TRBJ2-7	TGTGCCAGCAGCTCCGCGACTAGCGGGAGGTCGCCCTACGAGCAGTACTTC	CASSSATSGRSPYEQYF
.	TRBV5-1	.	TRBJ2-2	TGCGCCAGCAGCTTCCCTTCGAACACCGGGGAGCTGTTTTTT	CASSFPSNTGELFF
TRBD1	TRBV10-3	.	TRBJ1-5	TGTGCCATCAGTGAGTCGGGACAGGGTTATCAGCCCCAGCATTTT	CAISESGQGYQPQHF
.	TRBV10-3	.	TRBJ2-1	TGTGCCATCAGTGGAGTCGGTGAGCAGTTCTTC	CAISGVGEQFF
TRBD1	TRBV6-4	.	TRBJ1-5	TGTGCCAGCAGTGACGGATATAGACAGGGAGGACAGCCCCAGCATTTT	CASSDGYRQGGQPQHF
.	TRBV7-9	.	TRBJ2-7	TGTGCCAGCAGCACGGGGACGGAGGCCTACGAGCAGTACTTC	CASSTGTEAYEQYF
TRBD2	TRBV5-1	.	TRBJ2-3	TGCGCCAGCAGCTTCTCTAGCGGGAGTCTGACAGATACGCAGTATTTT	CASSFSSGSLTDTQYF
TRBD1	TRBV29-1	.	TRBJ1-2	TGCAGCGTGGGACAGGGTCATGACTATGGCTACACCTTC	CSVGQGHDYGYTF
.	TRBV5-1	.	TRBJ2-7	TGCGCCAGCAGTTCCTGGGGAGGAGAGACCTACGAGCAGTACTTC	CASSSWGGETYEQYF
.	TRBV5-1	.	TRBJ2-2	TGCGCCAGCAGCTTGAGGGGCAGGGCGGCCACCGGGGAGCTGTTTTTT	CASSLRGRAATGELFF
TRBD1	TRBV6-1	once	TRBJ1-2	TGTGCCAGCAGTGAAGTGGGGACAGGGGCGGGCTATGGCTACACCTTC	CASSEVGTGAGYGYTF
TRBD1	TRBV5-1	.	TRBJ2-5	TGCGCCAGCAGCTGGGGACAGGTGGAGACCCAGTACTTC	CASSWGQVETQYF
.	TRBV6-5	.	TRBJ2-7	TGTGCCAGCAGCCAAACAACAGGGTACTACGAGCAGTACTTC	CASSQTTGYYEQYF
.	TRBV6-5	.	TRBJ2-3	TGTGCCAGCAGACGGGGGGCGCCCACAGATACGCAGTATTTT	CASRRGAPTDTQYF
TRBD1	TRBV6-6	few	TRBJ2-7	TGTGCCAGCAGTTCGCGGACAGGATACTACGAGCAGTACTTC	CASSSRTGYYEQYF
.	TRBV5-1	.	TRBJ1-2	TGCGCCAGCAGCACAGACCAGGGGAGGTATGGCTACACCTTC	CASSTDQGRYGYTF
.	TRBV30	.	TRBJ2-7	TGTGCCTGGAGTGTAGTTGGCCAGGGGAGCTCCTACGAGCAGTACTTC	CAWSVVGQGSSYEQYF
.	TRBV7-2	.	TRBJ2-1	TGTGCCAGCAGCAAGGGGTGGGTCTATGAGCAGTTCTTC	CASSKGWVYEQFF
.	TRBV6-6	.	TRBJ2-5	TGTGCCAGCAGTTATGCTTTTGGGGGCGAGACCCAGTACTTC	CASSYAFGGETQYF
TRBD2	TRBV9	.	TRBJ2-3	TGTGCCAGCCGGGGGGACGAGACAGATACGCAGTATTTT	CASRGDETDTQYF